This TCR beta chain was observed in a study of T cell responses to AZD1222 COVID-19 vaccine. About this clone: Its antigen is as yet unknown.

There are 14 residues in the CDR3. Germline CDR1 reads MNHEY; CDR2 reads SVGAGI. Trimming pared 2 bases from V and 0 bases from J, leaving 7 bases between. Sequencing was performed with immunoSEQ multiplex PCR; in TCRdb, only in-frame clones are kept and a portion is missing. The repertoire has 150,000 to 200,000 clones, 88% of them found once; the top ten carry approximately 0.5%. Study-wide points: Sampling that yielded the repertoires occurred only after the peak T cell response.

Sequenced here: peripheral blood, sampled on day 0 of AZD1222 vaccination. This TCR was sampled from an adult in good health. The chain uses TRBV6-5 and TRBJ1-1; a weak D match, TRBD1 (5 bases). The chain's CDR3 is CASSYGGVNTEAFF. CDR3 nucleotide sequence: TGTGCCAGCAGTTACGGGGGTGTGAACACTGAAGCTTTCTTT.